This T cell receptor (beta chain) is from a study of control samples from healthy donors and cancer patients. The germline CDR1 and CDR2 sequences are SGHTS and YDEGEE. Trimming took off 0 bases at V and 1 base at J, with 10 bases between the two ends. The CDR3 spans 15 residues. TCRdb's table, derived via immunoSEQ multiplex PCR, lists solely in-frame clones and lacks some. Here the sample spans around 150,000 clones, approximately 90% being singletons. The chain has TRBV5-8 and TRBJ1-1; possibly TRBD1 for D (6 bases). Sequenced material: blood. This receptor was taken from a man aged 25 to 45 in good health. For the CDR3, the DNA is TGTGCCAGCAGCTTGGGGGCAGGGGAGAACACTGAAGCTTTCTTT. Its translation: CASSLGAGENTEAFF.